The 4 T cell receptor beta chains below all came from one sample that was sequenced in a study of TIL therapy for anti-PD-1-resistant metastatic lung cancer. Time point: pre-treatment sample, taken before nivolumab and TIL therapy. Sequencing used immunoSEQ v3. This table comes from immunoSEQ multiplex PCR, and its TCRdb copy is limited to in-frame clones, with some not included. Counted here are tens of thousands of clones, 70% to 80% occurring once; the ten biggest clones make up about 5%. The sample here was blood, taken at baseline. All receptors come from a woman aged 25 to 80 with non-small cell lung cancer.

The J gene is TRBJ1-1, the V gene TRBV6-6, with D unresolved. Between the trimmed V and J ends, which lost 4 bases and 9 bases, there was a span of 12 bases. CDR3 size: 12 residues. The germline CDR1 and CDR2 sequences are MNHNY and SVGAGI (reference sequence). Written as DNA, the CDR3 is TGTGCCAGCAGTTTCTCGGTTACTCAAGCTTTCTTT. Amino acid sequence: CASSFSVTQAFF.

This chain joins TRBV19 and TRBJ2-7; the D gene is possibly TRBD1 (6 bases). Germline V gene lookup returns CDR1 LNHDA and CDR2 SQIVND (reference sequence). The CDR3 is 14 residues long. The ends were cut back, 3 bases at V and 2 bases at J, with 11 bases in the middle. CDR3 sequence (DNA): TGTGCCAGTAGTATTACCAGGGGCCCCTACGAGCAGTACTTC. The encoded protein is CASSITRGPYEQYF. Complete variable domain (other parts from reference TRBV19 and TRBJ2-7): DGGITQSPKYLFRKEGQNVTLSCEQNLNHDAMYWYRQDPGQGLRLIYYSQIVNDFQKGDIAEGYSVSREKKESFPLTVTSAQKNPTAFYLCASSITRGPYEQYFGPGTRLTVT.

This clone was detected a few times. The chain combines TRBV19 with TRBJ1-2, with no clear D. V gave up 6 bases and J gave up 0 bases, with 8 bases separating them. CDR1 and CDR2 from the germline V gene are LNHDA and SQIVND (reference sequence). The length of the CDR3 is 13 residues. The CDR3 region is CASSLGANYGYTF. CDR3 coding DNA: TGTGCCAGTAGCCTCGGAGCTAACTATGGCTACACCTTC.

This clone appeared once. This chain uses TRBV30 with TRBJ1-4; TRBD1 might be the D (6 bases). The CDR3 is 13 residues long. Germline V lookup: CDR1 GTSNPN, CDR2 SVGIG (reference sequence). V lost 6 bases and J lost 8, with 16 bases in between. CDR3 nucleotide sequence: TGTGCCTGTGAAAGGGGGGCTGGAGAAAAACTGTTTTTT. This encodes CACERGAGEKLFF. Together with reference TRBV30 and TRBJ1-4, the CDR3 gives the full variable domain: SQTIHQWPATLVQPVGSPLSLECTVEGTSNPNLYWYRQAAGRGLQLLFYSVGIGQISSEVPQNLSASRPQDRQFILSSKKLLLSDSGFYLCACERGAGEKLFFGSGTQLSVL.